This T cell receptor beta chain comes out of a study of cytomegalovirus exposure and HLA in healthy donors. Study as a whole: Unique TCR beta sequences numbering some 120 million came from 150 million to 200 million T cells in an earlier analysis.

Amplification used 60 Vbeta primers and 13 Jbeta primers. Assay used: immunoSEQ multiplex PCR; TCRdb lists only in-frame clones, some missing. The profile shows under 150,000 clones, roughly 74% of them singletons. Trimming at V came to 5 bases and at J to 3 bases, leaving 8 bases not matched to a gene. This CDR3 has 16 residues. Germline-derived CDR1 and CDR2 are SEHNR and FQNEAQ (reference sequence). Despite likely unrecorded immune exposures, the donors were nominally healthy at the time of sampling. Regarding this clone: Its antigen remains unidentified.

Findings and caveats of the study: Apart from CMV serostatus, no immune exposure information was available. Most CMV-associated TCR beta chains were later found to appear HLA-restricted.

The source is a woman aged 35 to 49 in good health and CMV-seropositive. Material: PBMCs. The chain links TRBV7-9 to TRBJ2-3, with 10 bases aligning to TRBD2. In DNA, the CDR3 is TGTGCCAGCAGCCTAATCACTAGCGGGGAAACAGATACGCAGTATTTT. It yields the protein CASSLITSGETDTQYF.